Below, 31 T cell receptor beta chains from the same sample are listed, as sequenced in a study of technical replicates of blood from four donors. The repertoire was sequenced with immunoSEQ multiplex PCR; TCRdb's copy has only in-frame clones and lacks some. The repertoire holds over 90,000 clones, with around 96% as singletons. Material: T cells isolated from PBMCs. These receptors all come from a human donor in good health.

CDR3: CASQSGAGANVLTF. The CDR3 region has the DNA TGTGCCAGCCAGTCAGGGGCTGGGGCCAACGTCCTGACTTTC. The genes are TRBV6-4 and TRBJ2-6; a weak D match, TRBD1 (6 bases). Germline V gene data show CDR1 as MRHNA and CDR2 as SNTAGT. The V end lost 8 bases, the J end lost 2 bases, and 10 bases lay between the germline ends. The CDR3 has 14 residues.

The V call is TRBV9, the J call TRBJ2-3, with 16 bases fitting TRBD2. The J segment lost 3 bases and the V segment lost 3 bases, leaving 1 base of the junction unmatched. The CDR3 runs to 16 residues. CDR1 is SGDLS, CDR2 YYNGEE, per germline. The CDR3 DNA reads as TGTGCCAGCAGCGAGGGACTAGCGGGGGGGACAGATACGCAGTATTTT. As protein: CASSEGLAGGTDTQYF.

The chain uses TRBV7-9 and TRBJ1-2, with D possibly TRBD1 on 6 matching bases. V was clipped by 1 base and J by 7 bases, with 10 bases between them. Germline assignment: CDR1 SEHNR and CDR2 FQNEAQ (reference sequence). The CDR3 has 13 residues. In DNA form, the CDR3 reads TGTGCCAGCAGCTTAGAATCACAGGGTGGCTACACCTTC. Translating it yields CASSLESQGGYTF.

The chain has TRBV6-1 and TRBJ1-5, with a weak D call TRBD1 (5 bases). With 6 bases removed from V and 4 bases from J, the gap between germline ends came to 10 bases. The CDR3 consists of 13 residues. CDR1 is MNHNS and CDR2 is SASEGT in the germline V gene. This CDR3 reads CASRAGSNQPQHF. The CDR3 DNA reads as TGTGCCAGCAGGGCAGGGTCTAATCAGCCCCAGCATTTT.

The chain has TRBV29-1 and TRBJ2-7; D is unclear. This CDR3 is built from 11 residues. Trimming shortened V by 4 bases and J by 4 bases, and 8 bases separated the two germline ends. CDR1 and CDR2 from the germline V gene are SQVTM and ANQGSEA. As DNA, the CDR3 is TGCAGCGTTGCGGCGGAATACGAGCAGTACTTC. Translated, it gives CSVAAEYEQYF.

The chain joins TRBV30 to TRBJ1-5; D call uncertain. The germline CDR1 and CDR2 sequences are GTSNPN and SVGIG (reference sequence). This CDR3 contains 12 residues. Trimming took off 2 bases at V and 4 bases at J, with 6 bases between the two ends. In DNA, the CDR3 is TGTGCCTGGAGTCAGGAAAATCAGCCCCAGCATTTT. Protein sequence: CAWSQENQPQHF.

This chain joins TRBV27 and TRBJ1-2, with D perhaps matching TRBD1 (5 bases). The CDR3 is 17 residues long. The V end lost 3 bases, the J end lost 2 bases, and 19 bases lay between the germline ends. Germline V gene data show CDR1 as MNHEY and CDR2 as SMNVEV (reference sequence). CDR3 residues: CASSFTIQGSTNYGYTF. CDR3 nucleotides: TGTGCCAGCAGTTTTACTATTCAGGGTAGTACCAACTATGGCTACACCTTC.

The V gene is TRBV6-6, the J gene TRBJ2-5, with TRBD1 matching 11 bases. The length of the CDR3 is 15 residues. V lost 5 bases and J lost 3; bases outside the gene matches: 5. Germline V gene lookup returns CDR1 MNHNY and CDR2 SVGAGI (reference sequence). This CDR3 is CASSRPGQGEETQYF. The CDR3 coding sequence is TGTGCCAGCAGTCGCCCGGGACAGGGGGAAGAGACCCAGTACTTC.

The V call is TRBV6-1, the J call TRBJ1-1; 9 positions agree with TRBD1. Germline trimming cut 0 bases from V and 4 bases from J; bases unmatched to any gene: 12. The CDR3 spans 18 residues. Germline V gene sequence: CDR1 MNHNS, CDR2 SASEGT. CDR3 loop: CASSEAHSGQGPSTEAFF. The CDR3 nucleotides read TGTGCCAGCAGTGAAGCGCATAGTGGACAGGGGCCAAGCACTGAAGCTTTCTTT.

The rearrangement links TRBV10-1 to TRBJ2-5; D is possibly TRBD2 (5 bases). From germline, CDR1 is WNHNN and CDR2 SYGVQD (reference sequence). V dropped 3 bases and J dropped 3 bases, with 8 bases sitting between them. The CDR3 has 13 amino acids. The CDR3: CASSESGKETQYF. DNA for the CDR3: TGCGCCAGCAGTGAAAGCGGTAAAGAGACCCAGTACTTC.

The CDR3 DNA reads TGTGCCAGCAGCGGGGGGACAGGGATTGACGAGCAGTACTTC. This translates into CASSGGTGIDEQYF. This sequence joins TRBV11-2 and TRBJ2-7, with 9 bases aligning to TRBD1. The CDR3 covers 14 residues. V lost 5 bases to trimming and J lost 5 bases; unmatched junction nucleotides: 7. Germline CDR1 SGHAT, CDR2 FQNNGV.

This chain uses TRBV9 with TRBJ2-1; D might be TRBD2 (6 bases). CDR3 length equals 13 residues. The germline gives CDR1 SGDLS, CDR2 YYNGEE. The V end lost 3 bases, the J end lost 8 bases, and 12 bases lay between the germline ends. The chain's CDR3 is CASSEAGRDEQFF. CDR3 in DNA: TGTGCCAGCAGCGAGGCGGGGCGGGATGAGCAGTTCTTC.

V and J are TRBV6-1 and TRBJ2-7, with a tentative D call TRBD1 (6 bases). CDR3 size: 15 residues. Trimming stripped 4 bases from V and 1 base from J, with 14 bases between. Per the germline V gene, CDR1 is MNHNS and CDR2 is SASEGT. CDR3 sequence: CASSGDIRGSYEQYF. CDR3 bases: TGTGCCAGCAGTGGGGACATTCGGGGATCCTACGAGCAGTACTTC.

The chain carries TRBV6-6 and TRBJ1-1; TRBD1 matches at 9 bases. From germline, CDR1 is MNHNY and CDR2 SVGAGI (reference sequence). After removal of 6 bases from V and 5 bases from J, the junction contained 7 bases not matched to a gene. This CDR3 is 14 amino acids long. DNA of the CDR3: TGTGCCAGCAGACCGGGACAGGGATTTACTGAAGCTTTCTTT. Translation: CASRPGQGFTEAFF.

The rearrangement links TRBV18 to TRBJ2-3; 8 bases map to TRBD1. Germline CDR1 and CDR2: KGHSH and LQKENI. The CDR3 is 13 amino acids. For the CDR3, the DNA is TGTACCTCGGGACAGGCAGGATCAGATACGCAGTATTTT. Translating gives CTSGQAGSDTQYF.

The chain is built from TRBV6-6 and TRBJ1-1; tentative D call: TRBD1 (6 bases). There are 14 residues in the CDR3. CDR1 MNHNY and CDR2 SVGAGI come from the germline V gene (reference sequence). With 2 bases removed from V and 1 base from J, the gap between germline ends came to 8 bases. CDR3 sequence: CASSYQQGNTEAFF. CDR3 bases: TGTGCCAGCAGTTACCAACAGGGGAACACTGAAGCTTTCTTT.

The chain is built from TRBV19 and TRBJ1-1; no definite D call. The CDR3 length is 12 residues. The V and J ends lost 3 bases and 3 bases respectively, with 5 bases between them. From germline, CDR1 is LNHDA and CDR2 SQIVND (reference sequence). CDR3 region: CASSIRDTEAFF. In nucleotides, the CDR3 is TGTGCCAGTAGTATCCGTGACACTGAAGCTTTCTTT.

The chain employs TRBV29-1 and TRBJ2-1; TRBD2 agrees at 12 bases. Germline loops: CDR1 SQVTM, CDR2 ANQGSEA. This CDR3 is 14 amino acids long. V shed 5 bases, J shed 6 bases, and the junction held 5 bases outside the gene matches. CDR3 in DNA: TGCAGCGTTCCCCTAGCGGGAGGGCTCAATGAGCAGTTCTTC. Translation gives CSVPLAGGLNEQFF.

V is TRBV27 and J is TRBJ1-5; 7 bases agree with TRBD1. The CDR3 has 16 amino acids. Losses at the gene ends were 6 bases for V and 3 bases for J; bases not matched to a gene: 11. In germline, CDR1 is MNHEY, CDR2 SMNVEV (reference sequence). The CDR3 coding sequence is TGTGCCAGCAGCCCCGCCCTGCAGGGGGACAATCAGCCCCAGCATTTT. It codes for CASSPALQGDNQPQHF.

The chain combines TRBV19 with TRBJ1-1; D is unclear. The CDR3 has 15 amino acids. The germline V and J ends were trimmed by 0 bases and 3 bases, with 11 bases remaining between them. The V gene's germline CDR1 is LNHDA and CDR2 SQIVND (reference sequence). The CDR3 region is CASSIDHKRHTEAFF. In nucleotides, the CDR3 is TGTGCCAGTAGTATAGATCATAAGCGTCACACTGAAGCTTTCTTT.

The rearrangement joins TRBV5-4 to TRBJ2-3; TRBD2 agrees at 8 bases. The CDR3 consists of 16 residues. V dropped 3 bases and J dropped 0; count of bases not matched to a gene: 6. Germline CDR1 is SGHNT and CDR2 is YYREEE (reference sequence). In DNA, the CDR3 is TGTGCCAGCAGCTCCCGGGCGGGAGGTAGCACAGATACGCAGTATTTT. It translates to CASSSRAGGSTDTQYF.

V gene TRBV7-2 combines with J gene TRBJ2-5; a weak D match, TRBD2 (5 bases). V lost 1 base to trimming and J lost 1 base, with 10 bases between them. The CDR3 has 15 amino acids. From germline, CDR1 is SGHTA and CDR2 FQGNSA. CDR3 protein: CASSLDGRAQETQYF. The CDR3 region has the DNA TGTGCCAGCAGCTTAGATGGGCGGGCCCAAGAGACCCAGTACTTC.

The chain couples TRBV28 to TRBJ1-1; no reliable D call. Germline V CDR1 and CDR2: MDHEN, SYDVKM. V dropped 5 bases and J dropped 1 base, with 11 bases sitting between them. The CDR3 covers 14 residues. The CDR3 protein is CASSLHRQNTEAFF. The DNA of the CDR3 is TGTGCCAGCAGTCTCCATCGACAGAACACTGAAGCTTTCTTT.

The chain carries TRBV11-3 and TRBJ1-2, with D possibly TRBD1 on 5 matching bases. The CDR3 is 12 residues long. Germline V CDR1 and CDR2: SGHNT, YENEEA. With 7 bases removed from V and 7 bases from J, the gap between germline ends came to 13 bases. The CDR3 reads CASKGREGGYTF. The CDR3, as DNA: TGTGCCAGCAAGGGGCGGGAAGGTGGCTACACCTTC.

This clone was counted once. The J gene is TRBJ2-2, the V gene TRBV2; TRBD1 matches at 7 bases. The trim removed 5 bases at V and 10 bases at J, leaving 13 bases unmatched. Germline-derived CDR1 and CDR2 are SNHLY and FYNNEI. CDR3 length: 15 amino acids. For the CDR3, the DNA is TGTGCCAGCAGTACCCACAGGGGTACTTACGCGGAGCTGTTTTTT. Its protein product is CASSTHRGTYAELFF.

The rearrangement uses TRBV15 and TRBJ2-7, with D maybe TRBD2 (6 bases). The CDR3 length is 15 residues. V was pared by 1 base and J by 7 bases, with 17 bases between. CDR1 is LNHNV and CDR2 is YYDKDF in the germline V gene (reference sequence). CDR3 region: CATSRVEGVKGEQYF. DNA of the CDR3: TGTGCCACCAGCAGAGTGGAGGGAGTAAAGGGTGAGCAGTACTTC.

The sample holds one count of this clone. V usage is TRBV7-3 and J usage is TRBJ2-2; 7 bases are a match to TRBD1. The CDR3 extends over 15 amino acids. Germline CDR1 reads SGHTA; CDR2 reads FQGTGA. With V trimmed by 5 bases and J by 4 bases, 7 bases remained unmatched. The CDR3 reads CASSAPGQVTGELFF. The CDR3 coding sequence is TGTGCCAGCAGCGCACCCGGACAGGTCACCGGGGAGCTGTTTTTT.

The DNA for the CDR3 is TGTGCCAGCAGCTTAGATGCAGGGGGCGGCTACGAGCAGTACTTC. Translated: CASSLDAGGGYEQYF. The chain combines TRBV11-2 with TRBJ2-7; 8 positions match TRBD1. Trimming removed 0 bases from V and 3 bases from J; junction bases left unmatched: 4. In germline, CDR1 is SGHAT, CDR2 FQNNGV. The CDR3 has 15 residues.

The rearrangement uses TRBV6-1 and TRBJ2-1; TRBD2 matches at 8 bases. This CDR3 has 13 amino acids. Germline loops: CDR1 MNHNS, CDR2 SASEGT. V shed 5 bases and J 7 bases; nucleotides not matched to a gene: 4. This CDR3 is CASSYSGINEQFF. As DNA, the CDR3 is TGTGCCAGCAGTTATAGCGGGATAAATGAGCAGTTCTTC.

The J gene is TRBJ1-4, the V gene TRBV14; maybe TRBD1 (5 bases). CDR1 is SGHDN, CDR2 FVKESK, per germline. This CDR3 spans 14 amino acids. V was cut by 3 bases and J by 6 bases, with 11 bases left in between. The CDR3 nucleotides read TGTGCCAGCAGCCACAAAGGGGCAGATGAAAAACTGTTTTTT. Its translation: CASSHKGADEKLFF. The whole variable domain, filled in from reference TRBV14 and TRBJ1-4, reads EAGVTQFPSHSVIEKGQTVTLRCDPISGHDNLYWYRRVMGKEIKFLLHFVKESKQDESGMPNNRFLAERTGGTYSTLKVQPAELEDSGVYFCASSHKGADEKLFFGSGTQLSVL.

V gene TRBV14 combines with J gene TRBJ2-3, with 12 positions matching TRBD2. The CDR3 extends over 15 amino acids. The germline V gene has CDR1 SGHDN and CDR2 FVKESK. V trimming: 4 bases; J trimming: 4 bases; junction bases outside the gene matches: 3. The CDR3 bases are TGTGCCAGCAGCCCCGGACTAGCGGGACCAGATACGCAGTATTTT. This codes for CASSPGLAGPDTQYF.